This T cell receptor beta chain was sequenced in a study of Graves' ophthalmopathy and Graves' hyperthyroidism. As the template, RNA transcripts were used to amplify TCR beta CDR3 regions. HTBI-primed first-round RT-PCR preceded second-round multiplex PCR. TCRdb fed the multiplex PCR reads into MiXCR, producing one record per CDR3 protein. In the table there are about 740,000 distinct CDR3 sequences, 40% of which are singletons. The CDR3 covers 15 residues. Germline V CDR1 and CDR2: DFQATT, SNEGSKA (reference sequence). The junction had 4 bases not matched to a gene; V was cut back by 3 bases and J by 0 bases.

The chain combines TRBV20-1 with TRBJ2-7; the match to TRBD1 covers 11 bases. This clonotype originated in an adult man with Graves' ophthalmopathy. The sequenced sample consisted of peripheral blood. The CDR3 is CSARPGQGASYEQYF. CDR3 sequence (DNA): TGCAGTGCTAGGCCTGGACAGGGGGCCTCCTACGAGCAGTACTTC.